This TCR beta chain was identified during a study of breast tumors, draining lymph nodes, adjacent tissues. Axillary draining lymph nodes of breast cancer patients supplied the node samples. Germline values: CDR1 SQVTM, CDR2 ANQGSEA. This CDR3 region has 11 residues. This clonotype was seen a handful of times. This may be a read error, as it is one base from a much larger clone. Via MiXCR, TCRdb re-called the multiplex PCR reads, giving one row per CDR3 protein. The sample carries some 130,000 distinct CDR3 sequences, approximately 20% recorded once. Input material: axillary lymph node tissue. The sequence derives from a female donor with breast cancer. Some clones in this sample may be carry-over from other donors' samples. The chain has TRBV29-1 and TRBJ2-7; no clear D. The CDR3 region is CSGATNYGQYF. CDR3 nucleotides: TGCAGCGGCGCGACAAACTACGGGCAGTACTTC.